This T cell receptor beta chain was documented in a study of T cell responses to AZD1222 COVID-19 vaccine. Assay used: immunoSEQ multiplex PCR; TCRdb lists only in-frame clones, some missing. The sample carries approximately 50,000 clones, 65% to 90% recorded once. Losses at the gene ends were 6 bases for V and 1 base for J; bases not matched to a gene: 0. Germline values: CDR1 MNHNY, CDR2 SVGAGI (reference sequence). The CDR3 is 15 residues long. Second-dose recipients at about 4 or about 12 weeks were treated as one pooled group. The sequenced sample was peripheral blood, obtained 28 days after the second AZD1222 dose. The chain has TRBV6-6 and TRBJ2-6, with 10 bases aligning to TRBD1. This sequence was found in an adult who received the AZD1222 COVID-19 vaccine. The CDR3 region has the DNA TGTGCCAGCAGGGACAGGGGGTCTGGGGCCAACGTCCTGACTTTC. Translating gives CASRDRGSGANVLTF.